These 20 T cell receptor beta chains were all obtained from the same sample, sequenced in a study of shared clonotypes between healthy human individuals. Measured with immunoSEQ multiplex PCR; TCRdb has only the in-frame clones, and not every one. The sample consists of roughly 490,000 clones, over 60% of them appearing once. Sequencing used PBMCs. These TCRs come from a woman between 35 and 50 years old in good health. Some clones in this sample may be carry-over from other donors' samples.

The CDR3 sequence is CASSLSGRTNEKLFF. The DNA for the CDR3 is TGCGCCAGCAGCTTGTCCGGGAGGACTAATGAAAAACTGTTTTTT. The rearrangement uses TRBV5-1 and TRBJ1-4; D is uncertain. Germline values: CDR1 SGHRS, CDR2 YFSETQ. Trimming pared 1 base from V and 2 bases from J, leaving 9 bases between. This CDR3 is built from 15 residues.

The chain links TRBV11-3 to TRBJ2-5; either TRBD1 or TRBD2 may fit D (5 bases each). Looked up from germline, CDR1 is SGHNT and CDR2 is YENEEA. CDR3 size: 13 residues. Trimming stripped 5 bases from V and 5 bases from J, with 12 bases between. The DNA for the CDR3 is TGTGCCAGCAGCACAGGAGGCGGCGAGACCCAGTACTTC. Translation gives CASSTGGGETQYF.

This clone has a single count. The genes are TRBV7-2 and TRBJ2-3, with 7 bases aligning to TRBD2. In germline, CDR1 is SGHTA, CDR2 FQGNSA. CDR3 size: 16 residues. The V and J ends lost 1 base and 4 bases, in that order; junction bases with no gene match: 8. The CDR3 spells CASSLVAGVGADTQYF. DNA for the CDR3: TGTGCCAGCAGCTTAGTTGCGGGAGTAGGGGCAGATACGCAGTATTTT. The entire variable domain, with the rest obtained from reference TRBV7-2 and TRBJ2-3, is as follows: GAGVSQSPSNKVTEKGKDVELRCDPISGHTALYWYRQSLGQGLEFLIYFQGNSAPDKSGLPSDRFSAERTGGSVSTLTIQRTQQEDSAVYLCASSLVAGVGADTQYFGPGTRLTVL.

The CDR3 loop is CASSSNSGSPLHF. DNA for the CDR3: TGTGCCAGCAGCTCCAACTCAGGTTCACCCCTCCACTTT. V and J are TRBV7-3 and TRBJ1-6; the D is unclear. This CDR3 region has 13 residues. The germline CDR1 and CDR2 sequences are SGHTA and FQGTGA. Trimming left V 4 bases short and J 9 bases short, with 10 bases between.

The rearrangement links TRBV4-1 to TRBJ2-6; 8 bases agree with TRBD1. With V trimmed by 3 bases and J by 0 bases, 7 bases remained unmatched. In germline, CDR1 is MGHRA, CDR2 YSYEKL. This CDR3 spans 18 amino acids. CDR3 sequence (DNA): TGCGCCAGCAGCCAGACAGGGGCCGTGAGCTCTGGGGCCAACGTCCTGACTTTC. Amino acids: CASSQTGAVSSGANVLTF.

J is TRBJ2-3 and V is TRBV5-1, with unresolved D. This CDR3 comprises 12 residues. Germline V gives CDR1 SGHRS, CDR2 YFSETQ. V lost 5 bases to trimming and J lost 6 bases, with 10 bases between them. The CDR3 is CASRKEVDTQYF. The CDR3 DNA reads TGCGCCAGCAGGAAAGAGGTGGATACGCAGTATTTT. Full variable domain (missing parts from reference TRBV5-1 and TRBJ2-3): KAGVTQTPRYLIKTRGQQVTLSCSPISGHRSVSWYQQTPGQGLQFLFEYFSETQRNKGNFPGRFSGRQFSNSRSEMNVSTLELGDSALYLCASRKEVDTQYFGPGTRLTVL.

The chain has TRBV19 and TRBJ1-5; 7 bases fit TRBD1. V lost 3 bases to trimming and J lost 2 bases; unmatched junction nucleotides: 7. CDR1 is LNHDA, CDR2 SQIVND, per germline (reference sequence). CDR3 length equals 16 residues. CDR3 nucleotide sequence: TGTGCCAGTAGTATCACAGGGGCAGAAGGCAATCAGCCCCAGCATTTT. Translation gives CASSITGAEGNQPQHF.

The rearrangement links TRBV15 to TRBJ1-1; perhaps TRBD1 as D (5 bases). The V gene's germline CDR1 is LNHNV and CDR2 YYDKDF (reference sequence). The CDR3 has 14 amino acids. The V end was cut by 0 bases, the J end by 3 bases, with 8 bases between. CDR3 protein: CATSRDTRDTEAFF. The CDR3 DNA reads TGTGCCACCAGCAGAGATACCAGGGACACTGAAGCTTTCTTT.

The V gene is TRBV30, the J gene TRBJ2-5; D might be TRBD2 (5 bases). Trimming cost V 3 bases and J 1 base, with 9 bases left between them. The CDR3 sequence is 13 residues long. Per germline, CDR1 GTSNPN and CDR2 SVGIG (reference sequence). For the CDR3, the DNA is TGTGCCTGGAGGTCACGGGGCCAAGAGACCCAGTACTTC. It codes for CAWRSRGQETQYF.

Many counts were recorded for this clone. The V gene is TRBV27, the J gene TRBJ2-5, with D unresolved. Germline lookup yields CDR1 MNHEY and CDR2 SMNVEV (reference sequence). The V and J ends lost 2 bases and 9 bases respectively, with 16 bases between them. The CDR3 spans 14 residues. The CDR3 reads CASSLDAFPRAQYF. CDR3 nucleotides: TGTGCCAGCAGTTTAGATGCTTTTCCTAGGGCCCAGTACTTC.

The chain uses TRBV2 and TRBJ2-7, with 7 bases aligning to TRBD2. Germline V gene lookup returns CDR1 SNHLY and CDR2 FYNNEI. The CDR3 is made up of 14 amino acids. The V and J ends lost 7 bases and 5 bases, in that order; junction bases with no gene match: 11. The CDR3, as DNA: TGTGCCAGCAACCGAGCGGGAACGAGCCACGAGCAGTACTTC. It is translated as CASNRAGTSHEQYF.

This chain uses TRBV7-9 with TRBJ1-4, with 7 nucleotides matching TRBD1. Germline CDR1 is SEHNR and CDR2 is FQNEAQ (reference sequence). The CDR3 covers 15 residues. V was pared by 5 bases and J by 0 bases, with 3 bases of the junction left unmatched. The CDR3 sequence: CASSGTASTNEKLFF. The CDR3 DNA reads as TGTGCCAGCAGCGGGACAGCTTCAACTAATGAAAAACTGTTTTTT.

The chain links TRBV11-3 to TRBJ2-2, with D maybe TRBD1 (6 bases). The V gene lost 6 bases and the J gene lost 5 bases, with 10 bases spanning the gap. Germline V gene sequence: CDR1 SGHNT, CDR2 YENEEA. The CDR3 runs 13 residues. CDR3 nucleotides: TGTGCCAGCAGTAAAGGGGGTACCGGGGAGCTGTTTTTT. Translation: CASSKGGTGELFF.

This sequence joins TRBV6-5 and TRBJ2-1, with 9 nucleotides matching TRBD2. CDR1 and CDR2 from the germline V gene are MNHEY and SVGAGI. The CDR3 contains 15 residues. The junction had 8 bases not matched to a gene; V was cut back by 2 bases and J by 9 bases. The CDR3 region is CASSYQVSGRGEQFF. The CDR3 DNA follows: TGTGCCAGCAGTTACCAGGTTAGCGGGAGAGGTGAGCAGTTCTTC.

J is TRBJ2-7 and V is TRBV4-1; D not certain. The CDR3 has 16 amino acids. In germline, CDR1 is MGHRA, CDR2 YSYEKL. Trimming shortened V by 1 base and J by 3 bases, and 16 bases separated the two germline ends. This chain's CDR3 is CASSQAGSLVRYEQYF. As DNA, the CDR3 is TGCGCCAGCAGCCAAGCCGGGTCCCTTGTCCGCTACGAGCAGTACTTC.

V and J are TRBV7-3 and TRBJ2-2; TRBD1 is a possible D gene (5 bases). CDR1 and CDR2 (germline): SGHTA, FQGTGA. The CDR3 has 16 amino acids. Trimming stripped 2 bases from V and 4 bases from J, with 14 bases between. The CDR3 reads CASSLEGAMTTGELFF. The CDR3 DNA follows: TGTGCCAGCAGCTTAGAAGGGGCGATGACCACCGGGGAGCTGTTTTTT.

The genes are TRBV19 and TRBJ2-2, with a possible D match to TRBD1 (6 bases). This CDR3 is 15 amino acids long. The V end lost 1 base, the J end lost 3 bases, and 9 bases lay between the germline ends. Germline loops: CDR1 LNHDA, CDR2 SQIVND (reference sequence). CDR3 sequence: CASSIGQGHTGELFF. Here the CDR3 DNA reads TGTGCCAGTAGTATAGGCCAGGGGCACACCGGGGAGCTGTTTTTT.

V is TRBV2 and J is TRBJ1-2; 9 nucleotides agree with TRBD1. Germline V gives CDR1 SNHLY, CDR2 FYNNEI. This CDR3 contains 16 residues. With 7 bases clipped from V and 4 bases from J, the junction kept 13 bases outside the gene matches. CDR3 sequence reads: CASTRDRVGVGYGYTF. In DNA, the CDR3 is TGTGCCAGCACCCGGGACAGGGTAGGGGTGGGCTATGGCTACACCTTC.

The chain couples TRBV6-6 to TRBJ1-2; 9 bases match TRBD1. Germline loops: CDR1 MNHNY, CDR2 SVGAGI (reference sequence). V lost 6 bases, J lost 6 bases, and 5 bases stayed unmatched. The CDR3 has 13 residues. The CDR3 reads CASSRGQGDGYTF. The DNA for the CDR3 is TGTGCCAGCAGCCGGGGACAGGGAGATGGCTACACCTTC.

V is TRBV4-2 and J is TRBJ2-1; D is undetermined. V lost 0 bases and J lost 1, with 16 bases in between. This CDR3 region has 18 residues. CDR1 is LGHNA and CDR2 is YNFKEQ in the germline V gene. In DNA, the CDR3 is TGTGCCAGCAGCCAAGAGAGTACCGCGTCTGCGTCCTACAATGAGCAGTTCTTC. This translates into CASSQESTASASYNEQFF.